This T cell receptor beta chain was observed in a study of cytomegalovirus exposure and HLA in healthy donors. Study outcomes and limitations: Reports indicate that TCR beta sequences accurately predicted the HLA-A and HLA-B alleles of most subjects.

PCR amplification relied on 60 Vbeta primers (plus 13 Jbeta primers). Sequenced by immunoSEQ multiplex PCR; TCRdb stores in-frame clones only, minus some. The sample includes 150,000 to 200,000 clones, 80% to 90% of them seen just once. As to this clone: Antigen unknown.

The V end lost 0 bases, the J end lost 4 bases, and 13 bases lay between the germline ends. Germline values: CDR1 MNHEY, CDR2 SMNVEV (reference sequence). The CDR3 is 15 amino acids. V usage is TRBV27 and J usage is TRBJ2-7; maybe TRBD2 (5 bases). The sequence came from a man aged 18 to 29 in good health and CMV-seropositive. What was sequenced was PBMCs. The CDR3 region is CASSLSGGSFYEQYF. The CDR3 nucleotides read TGTGCCAGCAGTTTATCGGGCGGGTCCTTTTACGAGCAGTACTTC.